The source of this TCR beta chain is a study of low-dose radiotherapy and immunotherapy resistance in tumors. About the research overall: Daily, from cycle 1 day 1 and for four cycles, patients took oral aspirin 300 mg.

Germline CDR1 MNHEY, CDR2 SVGEGT. The CDR3 loop spans 20 amino acids. V lost 2 bases, J lost 4 bases, and 26 bases lay in between. Many counts were recorded for this clonotype. cDNA synthesis used a TRAV/TRBV-specific primer set for both chains. Over approximately 20 PCR cycles, TCRs were amplified from a constant-region primer and V-primer adapter. TCRdb passed the reads through MiXCR, listing each CDR3 protein once. The data contain 64,000 or so distinct CDR3 sequences, 31% of them singletons. Time point defined: before trial treatment. The chain links TRBV6-2 or TRBV6-3 to TRBJ2-2; either TRBD1 or TRBD2 may fit D (5 bases each). The receptor was isolated from a female donor with ovarian cancer. The sequencing used PBMCs, collected before treatment. The CDR3 here is CASSYGYRPVSGRFTGELFF. The CDR3 DNA is TGTGCCAGCAGTTACGGCTATCGTCCAGTATCGGGACGGTTCACCGGGGAGCTGTTTTTT.